This T cell receptor beta chain was obtained from a study of T-cell memory formation after mild COVID-19 (dated by TCRdb to the early 2020s). Broadly, across the study: Most TCR sequence clusters were specific to one of the two donors. Two young, previously healthy adult volunteers, one female and one male, were included in the cohort. T-cell clones expanding and contracting after mild COVID-19 in two donors were tracked by longitudinal TCRalpha and TCRbeta repertoire sequencing. Study-wide conclusions, independent of this receptor: From day 15 to 85, contracting clones showed balanced CD4/CD8 phenotypes, whereas a second wave of clones that expanded from day 15 to 37 leaned towards CD4+. Contracting CD4+ clones turned up mainly in the CM and EM memory subsets, whereas EMRA was where CD8+ clones were enriched. Only two mild cases were covered in the study, and larger cohorts including severe cases with pre-infection samples were considered necessary. The detection of some responding clones in pre-infection memory suggests that pre-existing cross-reactive memory T cells joined the SARS-CoV-2 response. SARS-CoV-2 specificity was not confirmed for the second-wave clones peaking on day 37.

TCRdb shows the sequencer as Illumina NovaSeq 6000. cDNA libraries for TCRalpha and TCRbeta were prepared by 5'RACE using constant-segment primers, with sample barcodes and unique molecular identifiers added. RNA was extracted from every sample with Trizol reagent. Library amplification was performed in two PCR steps, and a second sample barcode and Illumina TruSeq adapters were introduced in the second step. Sequencing of the libraries was done on an Illumina NovaSeq, producing 2 x 150 bp paired-end reads. As for how the authors treated the data: With migec v1.2.7, reads were demultiplexed and then collapsed into UMI-guided consensus sequences. Using mixcr v2.1.11, UMI consensuses were aligned to TRA and TRB V and J templates and then assembled into clonotypes. A clonotype was counted as expanded or contracted only when both edgeR and NoisET called the clonotype significant, with the noise models trained on biological replicates. edgeR calls used a false discovery rate-adjusted p below 0.01 and a log2 fold-change threshold of 1. PCA with hierarchical clustering of max-normalized trajectories of the 1000 most abundant clonotypes was used as exploratory dynamics analysis. Separately sequenced CD4+ and CD8+ repertoires were used to assign the CD4 or CD8 phenotype of responding clones. TCRdb handled the public reads itself, with Q25 trimming in fastp and clone calling in MiXCR, and kept productive beta chains. Rows matching on CDR3 protein sequence are summarized as one entry with the most common DNA and genes. The V and J calls were determined by TCRdb, not by the authors. The sample table lists around 450,000 distinct CDR3 sequences, more than 20% of them with a count of one. The top ten hold about 8.7% of the sample.

CDR1 and CDR2, per the germline V gene (reference sequence), are SEHNR and FQNEAQ. There are 14 amino acids in the CDR3, from cysteine to phenylalanine inclusive. The CDR3 DNA has 42 bases and is translated from base 1. V and J are truncated by 5 bases and 5 bases respectively, leaving an intervening sequence of 13 bases. Comment on this clonotype: Its antigen remains undetermined. No much larger clone is present one base from it, and per-base qualities are unavailable.

Ficoll-Paque density gradient centrifugation was used to isolate PBMCs. Sequencing was performed on PBMCs or a T cell subset sorted from them (not recorded which). Recombination joined TRBV7-9 with TRBJ2-4, and the D gene may be TRBD1, 6 bases matching. The receptor's source is an adult woman who had mild COVID-19 (a few samples of this study predate the infection). The sample titles of this study are shuffled in the database, so cell type and time point are left out; the donor was told from shared clones. The CDR3 protein is CASSPSDRQNIQYF. The DNA sequence follows: TGTGCCAGCAGCCCATCGGACAGACAAAACATTCAGTACTTC.